This T cell receptor beta chain was recovered during a study of human T cells and chemical hapten exposure. The overall study: Sensitizing treatment utilized 2% DPC over a 2 cm by 2 cm portion of upper inner arm skin. Patients, chiefly female, had alopecia areata, totalis or universalis.

This clonotype has a handful of counts. During construction of the library, unique molecular identifiers were attached to individual cDNA molecules for quantitative, reproducible TCR counting. TCRdb re-called the RACE reads with MiXCR, one entry per CDR3 protein. The data show fewer than 500,000 distinct CDR3 sequences, with around 4.8% seen just once and around 2% held by the top ten. Specified time point: patch test 1, 2 weeks after DPC sensitization. Treatment: therapeutic diphenylcyclopropenone sensitization with weekly scalp DPC. Staff drew blood before applying each patch test. The germline V and J ends were trimmed by 2 bases and 5 bases, with 6 bases remaining between them. Germline CDR1 reads DFQATT; CDR2 reads SNEGSKA (reference sequence). This CDR3 region has 11 residues.

V usage is TRBV20-1 and J usage is TRBJ2-5; a weak D match, TRBD2 (5 bases). This sample comprised whole blood, obtained in connection with sensitization to the hapten diphenylcyclopropenone (DPC). This sequence was found in a woman in her forties or fifties with alopecia areata. Some clones in this sample may be carry-over from other donors' samples. For the CDR3, the DNA is TGCAGTGCTAGACGAGGGGAGACCCAGTACTTC. Its protein is CSARRGETQYF.